The clone carrying this T cell receptor beta chain was seen only a few times. What it binds is not known. Libraries were prepared by immunoSEQ multiplex PCR; TCRdb keeps only in-frame clonotypes and omits some of them. The table has almost 700,000 clones, 90% to 95% seen once. Germline lookup yields CDR1 MDHEN and CDR2 SYDVKM. This CDR3 is 13 amino acids long. Trimming took 4 bases from V and 6 from J; bases not matched to a gene: 1. This sample was included in a study of shared clonotypes between healthy human individuals. In the naive CD8 group, cells lacked CD45RO and were positively selected for CCR7, so terminally differentiated effector memory CD45RA+ cells were left out. General observations from the study: Relative to their counterparts shared across all four donors, non-shared clonotypes exhibited diminished generation probabilities.

This TCR was sampled from a man under 40 in good health. The sample consisted of naive CD8+ T cells sorted from blood. The chain links TRBV28 to TRBJ1-5; 9 nucleotides line up with TRBD1. The CDR3 region has the DNA TGTGCCAGCAGTTGGGGACAGGGTCAGCCCCAGCATTTT. Its protein product is CASSWGQGQPQHF.